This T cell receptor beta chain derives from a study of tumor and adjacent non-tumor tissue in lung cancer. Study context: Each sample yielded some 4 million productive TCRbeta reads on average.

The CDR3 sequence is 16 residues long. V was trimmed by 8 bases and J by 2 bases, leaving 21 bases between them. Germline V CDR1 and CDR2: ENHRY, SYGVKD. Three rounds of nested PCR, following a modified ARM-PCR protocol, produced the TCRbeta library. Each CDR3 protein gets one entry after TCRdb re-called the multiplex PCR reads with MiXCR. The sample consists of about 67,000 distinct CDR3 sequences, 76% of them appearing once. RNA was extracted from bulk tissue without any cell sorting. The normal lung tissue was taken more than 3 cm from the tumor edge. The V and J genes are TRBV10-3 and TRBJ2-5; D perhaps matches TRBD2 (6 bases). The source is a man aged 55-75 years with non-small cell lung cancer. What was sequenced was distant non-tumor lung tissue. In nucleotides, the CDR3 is TGTGCCATCGGTGGGGGGAGCAGGAAGAGACAAGAGACCCAGTACTTC. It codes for CAIGGGSRKRQETQYF.